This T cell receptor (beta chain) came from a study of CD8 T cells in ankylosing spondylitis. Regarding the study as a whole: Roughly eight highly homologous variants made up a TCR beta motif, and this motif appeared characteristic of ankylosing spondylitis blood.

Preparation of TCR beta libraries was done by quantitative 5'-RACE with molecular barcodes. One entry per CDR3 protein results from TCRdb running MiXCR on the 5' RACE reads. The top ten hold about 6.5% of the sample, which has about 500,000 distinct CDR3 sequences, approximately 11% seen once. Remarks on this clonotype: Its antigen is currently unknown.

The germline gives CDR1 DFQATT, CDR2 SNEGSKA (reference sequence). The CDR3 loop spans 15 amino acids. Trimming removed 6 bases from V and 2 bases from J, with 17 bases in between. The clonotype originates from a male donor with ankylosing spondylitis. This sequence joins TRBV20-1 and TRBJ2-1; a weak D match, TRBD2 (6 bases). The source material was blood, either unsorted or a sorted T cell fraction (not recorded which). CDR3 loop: CSARAGTLTYNEQFF. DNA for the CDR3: TGCAGTGCCCGAGCCGGGACTTTAACCTACAATGAGCAGTTCTTC.